These T cell receptor beta chains were read from a single sample in a study of cytomegalovirus exposure and HLA in healthy donors. Profiling relied on immunoSEQ multiplex PCR, and the TCRdb table lists in-frame clones only, not all of them. This sample has roughly 44,000 clones; 81% occur once, and the top ten carry under 3%. Sequenced: PBMCs. The source of these receptors is a man aged 50 to 60 in good health and CMV-seronegative. Both conserved end residues are part of each CDR3. Each record gives: J gene, V gene, CDR3 protein.

j_call: TRBJ2-1; v_call: TRBV27; cdr3_aa: CASSLSSFNEQFF
j_call: TRBJ2-7; v_call: TRBV5-8; cdr3_aa: CASSLVGQSYEQYF
j_call: TRBJ2-1; v_call: TRBV9; cdr3_aa: CASSVVASGGLHKEQFF
j_call: TRBJ1-5; v_call: TRBV15; cdr3_aa: CATGGVGNQPQHF
j_call: TRBJ2-7; v_call: TRBV18; cdr3_aa: CASSPSGGGQPSYEQYF
j_call: TRBJ2-2; v_call: TRBV10-2; cdr3_aa: CASSEPGTSGRGTGELFF
j_call: TRBJ2-2; v_call: TRBV7-3; cdr3_aa: CASSLDRGFTGELFF
j_call: TRBJ1-4; v_call: TRBV7-9; cdr3_aa: CSSSSGQLATNEKLFF
j_call: TRBJ1-2; v_call: TRBV19; cdr3_aa: CASSPQQLLFYGYTF
j_call: TRBJ1-6; v_call: TRBV11-2; cdr3_aa: CASSLESGKNSPLHF
j_call: TRBJ1-1; v_call: TRBV7-9; cdr3_aa: CASSSGAPEAFF
j_call: TRBJ2-7; v_call: TRBV5-1; cdr3_aa: CASSSAGQGAREQYF
j_call: TRBJ2-1; v_call: TRBV5-4; cdr3_aa: CASSLVAGNEQFF
j_call: TRBJ2-7; v_call: TRBV29-1; cdr3_aa: CSVGTGTGAYEQYF
j_call: TRBJ2-7; v_call: TRBV2; cdr3_aa: CASSGQGYGDEQYF
j_call: TRBJ2-5; v_call: TRBV7-2; cdr3_aa: CASSPNRGKETQYF
j_call: TRBJ2-5; v_call: TRBV7-2; cdr3_aa: CASSFTSGQETQYF
j_call: TRBJ1-5; v_call: TRBV7-8; cdr3_aa: CASSRQLSNQPQHF
j_call: TRBJ1-2; v_call: TRBV5-4; cdr3_aa: CASSLDPGAGRDYGYTF
j_call: TRBJ2-1; v_call: TRBV11-2; cdr3_aa: CASSLAGQGWDEQFF
j_call: TRBJ2-3; v_call: TRBV11-2; cdr3_aa: CASTILAGTGSTDTQYF
j_call: TRBJ1-3; v_call: TRBV19; cdr3_aa: CASTIQGLYGNTIYF
j_call: TRBJ2-2; v_call: TRBV5-4; cdr3_aa: CASSQNPGRNPGELFF
j_call: TRBJ2-1; v_call: TRBV7-8; cdr3_aa: CASSTPGQGYGEQFF
j_call: TRBJ1-5; v_call: TRBV10-1; cdr3_aa: CASSGNWDYSNQPQHF
j_call: TRBJ2-6; v_call: TRBV2; cdr3_aa: CASSAAFLGANVLTF
j_call: TRBJ2-5; v_call: TRBV7-8; cdr3_aa: CASSLEGGRGAGETQYF
j_call: TRBJ2-7; v_call: TRBV28; cdr3_aa: CASSPPGGSYEQYF
j_call: TRBJ1-2; v_call: TRBV4-3; cdr3_aa: CASSPDRGAQYGYTF